This T cell receptor beta chain was recovered during a study of blood T cells in healthy people across ages. Using a J-beta primer mix together with a sample-barcoded 5' primer, a second PCR was run for about 6 to 12 cycles. TCRdb redid the calling of the 5' RACE reads with MiXCR, one entry per CDR3 protein. The sample contains hundreds of thousands of distinct CDR3 sequences, roughly 31% of which appear only once. Trimming at V came to 5 bases and at J to 0 bases, leaving 8 bases not matched to a gene. Germline-derived CDR1 and CDR2 are SGDLS and YYNGEE. The length of the CDR3 is 15 residues. This clonotype was detected many times.

The sample was blood. V is TRBV9 and J is TRBJ2-7; 7 nucleotides match TRBD1. This sequence originates from a woman at least 80 years old in good health. DNA of the CDR3: TGTGCCAGCAGTGAAGGGGACAGACACTCCTACGAGCAGTACTTC. It encodes CASSEGDRHSYEQYF.